This entry lists 25 T cell receptor beta chains sequenced from one sample in a study of PD-1 blockade in mismatch repair-deficient tumors. Measured with immunoSEQ multiplex PCR; TCRdb has only the in-frame clones, and not every one. The table includes approximately 79,000 clones, approximately 81% detected once. Sequencing was performed on peripheral blood, taken 44 weeks after starting pembrolizumab. The receptors here all came from an adult with mismatch repair-deficient cancer.

This clone occurred a few times. The CDR3 spells CASGQGTLYEQYF. The CDR3 DNA reads as TGTGCCAGCGGACAGGGGACTCTCTACGAGCAGTACTTC. The chain has TRBV7-9 and TRBJ2-7, with 9 bases matching TRBD1. The CDR3 extends over 13 amino acids. The V segment lost 8 bases and the J segment 3 bases; nucleotides outside the gene matches: 5. Germline V gene sequence: CDR1 SEHNR, CDR2 FQNEAQ (reference sequence).

The V call is TRBV7-9, the J call TRBJ2-2, with 8 bases aligning to TRBD1. With 2 bases clipped from V and 3 bases from J, the junction kept 5 bases outside the gene matches. The length of the CDR3 is 16 residues. The germline gives CDR1 SEHNR, CDR2 FQNEAQ (reference sequence). The CDR3 is CASSLIRGLDTGELFF. The CDR3 DNA is TGTGCCAGCAGCTTAATCAGGGGGCTAGACACCGGGGAGCTGTTTTTT.

The V gene is TRBV18, the J gene TRBJ2-5; 8 bases fit TRBD2. V gave up 3 bases and J gave up 4 bases; unmatched junction bases: 7. CDR3 size: 15 residues. The germline CDR1 and CDR2 sequences are KGHSH and LQKENI. The CDR3 nucleotides read TGTGCCAGCTCACCGGTAGCGGGAAGAGGAGAGACCCAGTACTTC. It translates to CASSPVAGRGETQYF.

This clone was observed a handful of times. The gene calls are TRBV7-9 and TRBJ2-5, with unresolved D. V was trimmed by 0 bases and J by 14 bases, leaving 13 bases between them. The CDR3 consists of 12 residues. Germline CDR1 is SEHNR and CDR2 is FQNEAQ (reference sequence). In nucleotides, the CDR3 is TGTGCCAGCAGCTTAGCCCCGCTACTGGTATACTTC. Its protein is CASSLAPLLVYF.

This clone was recorded at least ten times. CDR3 in DNA: TGTGCCAGCAGACCCCAGGGAGAAAATCAGCCCCAGCATTTT. Its translation is CASRPQGENQPQHF. The chain uses TRBV6-6 and TRBJ1-5; TRBD1 might be the D (5 bases). Germline-derived CDR1 and CDR2 are MNHNY and SVGAGI (reference sequence). The V end lost 6 bases, the J end lost 4 bases, and 13 bases lay between the germline ends. This CDR3 is built from 14 residues.

On this clone itself: The junction shows a germline mismatch at one end, possibly a read error. CDR3 sequence (DNA): TGCGCCAGCAGCCAAGCGTGGGCAGGCTCCTACGAGCAGTACTTC. As protein: CASSQAWAGSYEQYF. The V call is TRBV7-9, the J call TRBJ2-7; D uncertain. CDR3 length: 15 amino acids. Germline loops: CDR1 SEHNR, CDR2 FQNEAQ (reference sequence).

V gene TRBV5-1 combines with J gene TRBJ2-5, with 12 bases that match TRBD1. V was clipped by 0 bases and J by 5 bases; unmatched bases: 2. The germline gives CDR1 SGHRS, CDR2 YFSETQ. The CDR3 sequence is 15 residues long. CDR3 in amino acids: CASSLEGQGAETQYF. The CDR3 bases are TGCGCCAGCAGCTTGGAGGGACAGGGGGCTGAGACCCAGTACTTC.

The chain joins TRBV6-5 to TRBJ2-5; D perhaps matches TRBD1 (6 bases). The J call may be mistaken, given a closer DNA end match to TRBJ2-7. In germline, CDR1 is MNHEY, CDR2 SVGAGI. CDR3 size: 12 residues. The CDR3 DNA reads as TGTGCCAGCAGTACCGACAGGTACGAGCAGTACTTC. It specifies CASSTDRYEQYF.

This chain links TRBV5-5 with TRBJ1-4, with 8 bases identical to TRBD1. The CDR3 loop spans 15 amino acids. CDR1 SGHKS and CDR2 YYEKEE come from the germline V gene (reference sequence). Trimming cost V 4 bases and J 7 bases; bases outside gene matches: 9. DNA for the CDR3: TGTGCCAGCAGCCCAGCGCCAGGGACAGGTGAAAAACTGTTTTTT. It codes for CASSPAPGTGEKLFF.

Concerning this clone itself: Other nucleotide sequences in the sample specify the same CDR3. The chain joins TRBV2 to TRBJ2-7; D call uncertain. The CDR3 has 12 amino acids. Germline values: CDR1 SNHLY, CDR2 FYNNEI. V was pared by 4 bases and J by 2 bases, with 6 bases between. This chain's CDR3 is CASSGEPYEQYF. In nucleotides, the CDR3 is TGTGCCAGCAGTGGCGAGCCCTACGAGCAGTACTTC.

The chain joins TRBV5-1 to TRBJ2-1; TRBD1 matches 8 bases. The germline V gene encodes CDR1 SGHRS and CDR2 YFSETQ. Trimming at V came to 0 bases and at J to 3 bases, leaving 5 bases not matched to a gene. The CDR3 covers 16 residues. In DNA, the CDR3 is TGCGCCAGCAGCTTGGCAAGGACAGGGCTCTACAATGAGCAGTTCTTC. Translated, it gives CASSLARTGLYNEQFF. The full variable domain, its missing parts supplied by reference TRBV5-1 and TRBJ2-1, is KAGVTQTPRYLIKTRGQQVTLSCSPISGHRSVSWYQQTPGQGLQFLFEYFSETQRNKGNFPGRFSGRQFSNSRSEMNVSTLELGDSALYLCASSLARTGLYNEQFFGPGTRLTVL.

The chain joins TRBV15 to TRBJ2-7; tentatively, D is TRBD2 (5 bases). V was shortened by 5 bases and J by 5 bases, with 19 bases between the two germline ends. The CDR3 has 15 residues. CDR1 and CDR2 from the germline V gene are LNHNV and YYDKDF (reference sequence). Here the CDR3 DNA reads TGTGCCACCAGCGAACGGACTCTCGCCGGCAACGAGCAGTACTTC. It specifies CATSERTLAGNEQYF.

The chain couples TRBV11-2 to TRBJ2-2, with 13 nucleotides matching TRBD2. This CDR3 comprises 16 residues. The V gene end was trimmed by 6 bases and the J gene end by 7 bases; junction bases not matched to a gene: 8. Germline V lookup: CDR1 SGHAT, CDR2 FQNNGV. The CDR3 DNA follows: TGTGCCAGCAGGGGACTAGCGGGAACGTCACGCGGGGAGCTGTTTTTT. This gives the protein CASRGLAGTSRGELFF.

The genes are TRBV5-4 and TRBJ1-2; 9 bases line up with TRBD1. Germline CDR1 and CDR2: SGHNT and YYREEE (reference sequence). Trimming took 6 bases from V and 10 from J; bases not matched to a gene: 13. CDR3 length: 14 residues. CDR3 nucleotide sequence: TGTGCCAGCATCTCGCGGGGGGACAGGGATAACTACACCTTC. This codes for CASISRGDRDNYTF.

This chain uses TRBV10-3 with TRBJ2-7; 7 bases align to TRBD1. Germline V CDR1 and CDR2: ENHRY, SYGVKD. The CDR3 loop spans 13 amino acids. With V trimmed by 6 bases and J by 2 bases, 4 bases remained unmatched. The CDR3 spells CAIRGTAPYEQYF. The CDR3 nucleotides are TGTGCCATCAGGGGGACAGCCCCCTACGAGCAGTACTTC.

V and J are TRBV7-2 and TRBJ1-3; D is uncertain. The CDR3 is 18 residues long. The V and J ends lost 6 bases and 4 bases respectively, with 25 bases between them. Germline assignment: CDR1 SGHTA and CDR2 FQGNSA. CDR3 nucleotides: TGTGCCAGCAGATCGGACCTGGCAGCACGGAGCTTCGGAAACACCATATATTTT. This gives the protein CASRSDLAARSFGNTIYF.

V is TRBV11-2 and J is TRBJ1-1; D may be TRBD1 (5 bases). Trimming left V 7 bases short and J 8 bases short, with 20 bases between. The CDR3 sequence is 14 residues long. The germline CDR1 and CDR2 sequences are SGHAT and FQNNGV. CDR3 bases: TGTGCCAGCACCTCAAGAGAGGGGCGCAGGGAAGCTTTCTTT. This encodes CASTSREGRREAFF.

The rearrangement joins TRBV30 to TRBJ2-2; TRBD2 aligns across 9 bases. J gave up 4 bases and V 1 base, and 4 bases lay outside the gene matches. Germline CDR1 and CDR2: GTSNPN and SVGIG (reference sequence). This CDR3 is 15 amino acids long. The CDR3 region is CAWSGAGGITGELFF. The DNA for the CDR3 is TGTGCCTGGAGTGGCGCGGGGGGGATCACCGGGGAGCTGTTTTTT.

The chain carries TRBV2 and TRBJ1-4; D is ambiguous. This CDR3 has 14 residues. Germline V gives CDR1 SNHLY, CDR2 FYNNEI. The V and J ends lost 5 bases and 8 bases respectively, with 15 bases between them. The CDR3 sequence: CASSRTGNPEKLFF. The DNA for the CDR3 is TGTGCCAGCAGTCGAACCGGGAATCCGGAAAAACTGTTTTTT.

The CDR3 DNA is TGTGCCAGCAGCTTTAAAGGGGGGACAGATACGCAGTATTTT. Encoded protein: CASSFKGGTDTQYF. The genes are TRBV5-6 and TRBJ2-3, with D possibly being TRBD1 or TRBD2 (6 bases each). The CDR3 is 14 amino acids. CDR1 is SGHDT and CDR2 is YYEEEE in the germline V gene. Trimming removed 2 bases at V and 3 bases at J, with 10 bases between.

The genes are TRBV19 and TRBJ2-7; no clear D. This CDR3 region has 13 residues. V lost 3 bases and J lost 1, with 7 bases in between. Germline V gene lookup returns CDR1 LNHDA and CDR2 SQIVND (reference sequence). The CDR3: CASSILVSYEQYF. For the CDR3, the DNA is TGTGCCAGTAGTATCCTAGTTTCCTACGAGCAGTACTTC.

The J gene is TRBJ2-1, the V gene TRBV7-3, with D perhaps TRBD2 (6 bases). CDR3 length equals 13 residues. Trimming removed 5 bases from V and 7 bases from J, with 12 bases in between. Germline CDR1 is SGHTA and CDR2 is FQGTGA. The CDR3 protein is CASSPGSFNEQFF. In DNA form, the CDR3 reads TGTGCCAGCAGCCCCGGGAGTTTTAATGAGCAGTTCTTC.

This clone has a single count. The gene calls are TRBV18 and TRBJ1-5; a possible D gene is TRBD1 (6 bases). The ends were cut back, 1 base at V and 0 bases at J, with 10 bases in the middle. This CDR3 has 16 residues. Germline assignment: CDR1 KGHSH and CDR2 LQKENI. CDR3 sequence reads: CASSPRTVHSNQPQHF. In nucleotides, the CDR3 is TGTGCCAGCTCACCACGGACAGTACATAGCAATCAGCCCCAGCATTTT.

The rearrangement links TRBV19 to TRBJ2-1; 9 bases are a match to TRBD1. The V and J ends lost 3 bases and 3 bases, in that order; junction bases with no gene match: 3. CDR1 is LNHDA, CDR2 SQIVND, per germline (reference sequence). The CDR3 totals 15 residues. The CDR3 region has the DNA TGTGCCAGTAGTATCTCGGGACAGGGCTACAATGAGCAGTTCTTC. It is translated as CASSISGQGYNEQFF.

This clone was seen just once. This chain joins TRBV14 and TRBJ1-2, with D uncertain. The CDR3 consists of 15 residues. Germline CDR1 and CDR2: SGHDN and FVKESK. The V and J ends lost 0 bases and 7 bases respectively, with 15 bases between them. CDR3 region: CASSQEWGSPGGYTF. For the CDR3, the DNA is TGTGCCAGCAGCCAAGAATGGGGTAGTCCGGGTGGCTACACCTTC.